This TCR beta chain came from a study of cytomegalovirus exposure and HLA in healthy donors. A multiplex PCR was run with 60 Vbeta primers and 13 Jbeta primers. Profiling relied on immunoSEQ multiplex PCR, and the TCRdb table lists in-frame clones only, not all of them. This sample carries 150,000 to 200,000 clones, about 80% of them seen once, and the ten largest clones take under 0.6%. This clone appeared once. There are 14 residues in the CDR3. CDR1 and CDR2 from the germline V gene are SGHTA and FQGNSA. V gave up 3 bases and J gave up 1 base, with 9 bases separating them. The sequenced material came from PBMCs. This chain uses TRBV7-2 with TRBJ1-1, with D perhaps TRBD1 (5 bases). This receptor was taken from a woman aged 45-59 years in good health and CMV-seronegative. CDR3 protein: CASSLGPQNTEAFF. The CDR3 coding sequence is TGTGCCAGCAGCTTGGGGCCCCAGAACACTGAAGCTTTCTTT.